Listed here is a single T cell receptor (beta chain). Trimming shortened V by 3 bases and J by 7 bases, and 10 bases separated the two germline ends. The CDR3 consists of 12 residues. From germline, CDR1 is SEHNR and CDR2 FQNEAQ (reference sequence). The entry originates in a study of blood T cell repertoires in COVID-19. Patients in Seattle were enrolled during active infection, then followed longitudinally. Source study methods: From reference gene primer amplification, estimates of nucleated cell counts were derived. This table comes from immunoSEQ multiplex PCR, and its TCRdb copy is limited to in-frame clones, with some not included. V and J calls and clone size are given by that table; D and trimming were obtained from the DNA. In the table there are some 450,000 clones, about 91% of which are singletons.

Sequenced input: peripheral blood. This chain joins TRBV7-9 and TRBJ2-7; D is perhaps TRBD1 (6 bases). This receptor was identified in a woman aged 50 to 60 with COVID-19, enrolled during active disease. The chain's CDR3 is CASSFGQQEQYF. The DNA for the CDR3 is TGTGCCAGCAGCTTTGGACAGCAGGAGCAGTACTTC.